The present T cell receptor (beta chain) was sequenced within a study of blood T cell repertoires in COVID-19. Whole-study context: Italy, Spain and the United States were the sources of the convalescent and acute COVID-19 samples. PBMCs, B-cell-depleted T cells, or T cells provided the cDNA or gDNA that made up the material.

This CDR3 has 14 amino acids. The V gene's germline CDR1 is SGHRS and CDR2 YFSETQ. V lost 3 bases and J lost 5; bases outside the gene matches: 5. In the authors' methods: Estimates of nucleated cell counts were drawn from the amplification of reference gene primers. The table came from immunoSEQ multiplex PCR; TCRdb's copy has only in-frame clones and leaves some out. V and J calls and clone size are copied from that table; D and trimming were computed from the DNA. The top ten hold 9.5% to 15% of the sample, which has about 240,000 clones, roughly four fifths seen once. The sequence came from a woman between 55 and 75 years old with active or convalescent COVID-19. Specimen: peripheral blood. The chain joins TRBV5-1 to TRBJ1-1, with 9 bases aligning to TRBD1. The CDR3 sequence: CASSSPDRGTEAFF. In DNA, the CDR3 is TGCGCCAGCAGCTCCCCAGACAGGGGGACTGAAGCTTTCTTT. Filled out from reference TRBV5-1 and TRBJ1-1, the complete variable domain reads KAGVTQTPRYLIKTRGQQVTLSCSPISGHRSVSWYQQTPGQGLQFLFEYFSETQRNKGNFPGRFSGRQFSNSRSEMNVSTLELGDSALYLCASSSPDRGTEAFFGQGTRLTVV.